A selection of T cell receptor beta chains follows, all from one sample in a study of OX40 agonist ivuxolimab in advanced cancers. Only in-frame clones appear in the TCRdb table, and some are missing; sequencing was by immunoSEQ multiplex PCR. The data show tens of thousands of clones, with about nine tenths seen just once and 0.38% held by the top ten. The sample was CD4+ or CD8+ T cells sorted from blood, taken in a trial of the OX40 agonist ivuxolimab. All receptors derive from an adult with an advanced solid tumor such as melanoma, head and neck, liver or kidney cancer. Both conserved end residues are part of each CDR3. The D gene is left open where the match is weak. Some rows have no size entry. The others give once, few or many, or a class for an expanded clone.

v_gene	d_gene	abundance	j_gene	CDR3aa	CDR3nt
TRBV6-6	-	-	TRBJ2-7	CASSRGGSYEQYF	TGTGCCAGCAGCCGGGGCGGGTCCTACGAGCAGTACTTC
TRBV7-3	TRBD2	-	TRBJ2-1	CASSSSGTLHNEQFF	TGTGCCAGCAGCTCTAGCGGGACCCTTCACAATGAGCAGTTCTTC
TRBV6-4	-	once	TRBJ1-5	CASSEARAHQPQHF	TGTGCCAGCAGTGAGGCTAGGGCTCATCAGCCCCAGCATTTT
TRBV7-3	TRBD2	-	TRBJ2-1	CASSSVAGDYNEQFF	TGTGCCAGCAGCTCGGTAGCGGGGGACTACAATGAGCAGTTCTTC
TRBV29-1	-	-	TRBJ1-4	CSVSGRVGNEKLFF	TGCAGCGTTTCAGGGAGAGTCGGCAATGAAAAACTGTTTTTT
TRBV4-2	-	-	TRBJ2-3	CASSQDFEGSTPDTQYF	TGTGCCAGCAGCCAAGATTTCGAGGGATCAACCCCAGATACGCAGTATTTT
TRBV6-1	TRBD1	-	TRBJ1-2	CASSVPGQAYYGYTF	TGTGCCAGCAGTGTACCGGGACAGGCGTACTATGGCTACACCTTC
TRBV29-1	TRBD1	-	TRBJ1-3	CSVWDRGSGNTIYF	TGCAGCGTTTGGGACAGGGGTTCTGGAAACACCATATATTTT
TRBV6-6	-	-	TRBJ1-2	CASTPPTSNYGYTF	TGTGCCAGCACCCCGCCGACCTCTAACTATGGCTACACCTTC
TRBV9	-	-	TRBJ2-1	CASSVEKEQFF	TGTGCCAGCAGCGTAGAGAAGGAGCAGTTCTTC
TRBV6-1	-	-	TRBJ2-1	CASGRLQAYNEQFF	TGTGCCAGCGGACGATTGCAGGCCTACAATGAGCAGTTCTTC
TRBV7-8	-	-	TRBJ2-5	CASSPNRDGAQETQYF	TGTGCCAGCAGCCCAAACCGGGACGGGGCCCAAGAGACCCAGTACTTC
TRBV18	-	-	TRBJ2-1	CASSQRLNEQFF	TGTGCCAGCTCACAACGGCTAAATGAGCAGTTCTTC
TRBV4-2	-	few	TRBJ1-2	CASSPETVANYGYTF	TGTGCCAGCAGCCCCGAGACTGTAGCTAACTATGGCTACACCTTC
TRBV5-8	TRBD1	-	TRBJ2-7	CASSPDRAHEQYF	TGTGCCAGCAGCCCGGACAGGGCCCACGAGCAGTACTTC
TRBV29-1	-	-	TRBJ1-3	CSVGWLGSGNTIYF	TGCAGCGTTGGGTGGTTAGGTTCTGGAAACACCATATATTTT
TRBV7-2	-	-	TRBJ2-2	CASSLGVAGELFF	TGTGCCAGCAGTTTAGGGGTTGCCGGGGAGCTGTTTTTT
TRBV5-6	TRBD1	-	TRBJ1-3	CASSFQGQGGNTIYF	TGTGCCAGCAGCTTTCAGGGACAGGGCGGAAACACCATATATTTT
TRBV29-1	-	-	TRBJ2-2	CSVGLGDTGELFF	TGCAGCGTTGGTCTCGGGGACACCGGGGAGCTGTTTTTT
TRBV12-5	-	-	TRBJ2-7	CASGQGGPGLTSYEQYF	TGTGCTAGTGGGCAGGGGGGCCCGGGACTGACCTCCTACGAGCAGTACTTC
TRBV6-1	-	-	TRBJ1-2	CASKAGQGDYGYTF	TGTGCCAGCAAGGCTGGACAAGGCGACTATGGCTACACCTTC
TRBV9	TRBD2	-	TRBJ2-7	CASSVRAGGRTEQYF	TGTGCCAGCAGCGTACGAGCGGGGGGTCGTACCGAGCAGTACTTC
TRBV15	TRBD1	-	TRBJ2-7	CATSRGTGGPYEQYF	TGTGCCACCAGCAGGGGGACAGGGGGCCCCTACGAGCAGTACTTC
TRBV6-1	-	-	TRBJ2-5	CASSVGQSVETQYF	TGTGCCAGCAGTGTGGGACAATCGGTAGAGACCCAGTACTTC
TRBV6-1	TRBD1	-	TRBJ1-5	CASSEDIRTGGRGNQPQHF	TGTGCCAGCAGTGAAGATATTAGGACAGGGGGCCGGGGCAATCAGCCCCAGCATTTT
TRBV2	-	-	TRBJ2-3	CASSGSRRDTQYF	TGTGCCAGCAGTGGGAGCCGTCGGGATACGCAGTATTTT
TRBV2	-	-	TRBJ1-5	CASSLQGQPQHF	TGTGCCAGCAGTTTACAGGGTCAGCCCCAGCATTTT
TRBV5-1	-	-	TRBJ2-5	CASSLVAGARETQYF	TGCGCCAGCAGCTTGGTAGCAGGGGCCAGAGAGACCCAGTACTTC
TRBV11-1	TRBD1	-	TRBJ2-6	CASSPRGSRPSGANVLTF	TGTGCCAGCAGCCCCAGGGGGAGTCGTCCCTCTGGGGCCAACGTCCTGACTTTC
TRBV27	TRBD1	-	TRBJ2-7	CASSLEGQIYEQYF	TGTGCCAGCAGTTTAGAGGGACAGATCTACGAGCAGTACTTC
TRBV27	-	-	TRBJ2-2	CASSPRPDTGELFF	TGTGCCAGCAGTCCTCGGCCCGACACCGGGGAGCTGTTTTTT
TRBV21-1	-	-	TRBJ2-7	CASSKDREAYEQYF	TGTGCCAGCAGCAAAGACCGGGAAGCCTACGAGCAGTACTTC
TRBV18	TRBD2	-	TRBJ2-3	CASSLTSGSTDTQYF	TGTGCCAGCTCACTGACTAGCGGAAGCACAGATACGCAGTATTTT
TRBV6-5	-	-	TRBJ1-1	CASKAGIRAFF	TGTGCCAGTAAGGCAGGGATAAGAGCTTTCTTT
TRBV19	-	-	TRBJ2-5	CASSIRRLGGEETQYF	TGTGCCAGTAGTATCCGCCGGTTGGGGGGTGAGGAGACCCAGTACTTC
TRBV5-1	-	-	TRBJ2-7	CASSPDVSYEQYF	TGCGCCAGCAGCCCCGACGTCTCCTACGAGCAGTACTTC
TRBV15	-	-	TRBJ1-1	CATSRVGNTEAFF	TGTGCCACCAGCAGAGTAGGCAACACTGAAGCTTTCTTT
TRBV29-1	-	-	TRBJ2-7	CSVTPRPGDYEQYF	TGCAGCGTTACGCCCAGGCCGGGGGACTACGAGCAGTACTTC
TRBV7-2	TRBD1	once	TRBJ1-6	CASSFGRGHNSPLHF	TGTGCCAGCAGCTTTGGCAGGGGGCATAATTCACCCCTCCACTTT
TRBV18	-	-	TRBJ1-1	CASSPLATEAFF	TGTGCCAGCTCACCACTGGCCACTGAAGCTTTCTTT
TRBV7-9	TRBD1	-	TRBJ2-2	CASSFSQGATGELFF	TGTGCCAGCAGCTTTTCGCAGGGGGCGACCGGGGAGCTGTTTTTT
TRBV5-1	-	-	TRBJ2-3	CASSLGGSTDTQYF	TGCGCCAGCAGCTTGGGGGGTTCCACAGATACGCAGTATTTT
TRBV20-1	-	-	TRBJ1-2	CSASLQGGYTF	TGCAGTGCTAGTCTTCAGGGTGGCTACACCTTC
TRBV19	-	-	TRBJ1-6	CASSIGSSSPLHF	TGTGCCAGTAGTATAGGATCCAGTTCACCCCTCCACTTT
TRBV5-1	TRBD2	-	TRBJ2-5	CASSSGRSGVETQYF	TGCGCCAGCAGCTCAGGGCGTAGCGGGGTGGAGACCCAGTACTTC